The clone carrying this TCR beta chain occurred a few times. Its antigen is currently unknown. The data were taken from a study of T-cell memory formation after mild COVID-19. Study in general: Among the donors, TCR clusters were largely specific to each donor. The study's findings and limits: A second wave of clones peaked on day 37, and their SARS-CoV-2 specificity went unconfirmed. The main location of contracting CD4+ clones was CM and EM, and that of contracting CD8+ clones was EMRA. Among clones contracting day 15 to 85, CD4/CD8 was balanced, whereas later expanders leaned CD4+.

V lost 0 bases and J 4 bases, leaving 7 bases between the germline ends. CDR1 is SQVTM and CDR2 is ANQGSEA in the germline V gene. The CDR3 has 12 residues. TCRdb analysed the 5' RACE reads with MiXCR anew, one entry per CDR3 protein. The sample has around 300,000 distinct CDR3 sequences, roughly an eighth seen once. Sample: PBMCs or a T cell subset sorted from them (not recorded which). The clonotype was recovered from a man between 18 and 35 years old who had mild COVID-19 (a few samples of this study predate the infection). Cell type and time point are not known. V usage is TRBV29-1 and J usage is TRBJ2-7; D is undetermined. The CDR3 region has the DNA TGCAGCGTTGAAGATCGCCCTTACGAGCAGTACTTC. This sequence encodes CSVEDRPYEQYF.